What follows are 18 T cell receptor beta chains derived from one specimen sequenced in a study of CD8 T cells in ankylosing spondylitis. TCRdb ran MiXCR on the 5' RACE reads and lists one entry per CDR3 protein. The sample holds approximately 140,000 distinct CDR3 sequences, approximately 10% seen once. The sample comprised blood, either unsorted or a sorted T cell fraction (not recorded which). These receptor sequences come from a male donor with ankylosing spondylitis or in good health (not recorded which).

This clonotype was observed a few times. This chain connects TRBV29-1 to TRBJ2-2; D is unresolved. Germline CDR1 and CDR2: SQVTM and ANQGSEA. CDR3 length: 13 residues. V gave up 3 bases and J gave up 0 bases, with 5 bases separating them. The CDR3: CSVDGSNTGELFF. DNA of the CDR3: TGCAGCGTTGACGGGTCGAACACCGGGGAGCTGTTTTTT.

The chain has TRBV12-3 or TRBV12-4 and TRBJ1-3; TRBD1 matches at 9 bases. V was pared by 5 bases and J by 10 bases, with 9 bases of the junction left unmatched. The CDR3 length is 14 residues. CDR3 protein: CASSTQTGTGTIYF. In DNA, the CDR3 is TGTGCCAGCAGTACCCAAACCGGGACAGGGACCATATATTTT.

This clonotype was found many times. J is TRBJ2-1 and V is TRBV5-1; D gene unclear. The V end lost 1 base, the J end lost 9 bases, and 17 bases lay between the germline ends. CDR3 size: 15 residues. Germline V gene sequence: CDR1 SGHRS, CDR2 YFSETQ. In DNA, the CDR3 is TGCGCCAGCAGCTTGTTTGCGCAACCCTCACTTGAGCAGTTCTTC. The encoded protein is CASSLFAQPSLEQFF.

The V gene is TRBV7-2, the J gene TRBJ2-7, with a tentative D call TRBD2 (6 bases). This CDR3 region has 13 residues. The germline V gene encodes CDR1 SGHTA and CDR2 FQGNSA. The V end lost 5 bases, the J end lost 3 bases, and 11 bases lay between the germline ends. CDR3 loop: CASSRTDYYEQYF. CDR3 DNA: TGTGCCAGCAGCCGGACGGACTACTACGAGCAGTACTTC.

On this clonotype: The junction departs from the called germline gene at one end, perhaps through a read error. This chain joins TRBV27 and TRBJ2-3, with TRBD1 matching over 7 bases. This CDR3 has 15 residues. Germline CDR1 and CDR2: MNHEY and SMNVEV (reference sequence). CDR3 coding DNA: TGTGCCACCAGTTTGGACAGGCGGATCAAAGATACGCAGTATTTT. Protein product: CATSLDRRIKDTQYF.

The chain couples TRBV6-5 to TRBJ2-7, with TRBD1 matching over 9 bases. The junction had 6 bases not matched to a gene; V was cut back by 2 bases and J by 1 base. The CDR3 is 16 residues long. Germline V lookup: CDR1 MNHEY, CDR2 SVGAGI. CDR3 nucleotides: TGTGCCAGCAGTTACCCTCCCGGACAGGGGTCCTACGAGCAGTACTTC. As protein: CASSYPPGQGSYEQYF.

This clonotype showed up many times. The rearrangement joins TRBV12-3 or TRBV12-4 to TRBJ2-1; no firm D call. V lost 7 bases, J lost 9 bases, and 10 bases lay in between. This CDR3 comprises 11 residues. Written as DNA, the CDR3 is TGTGCCAGCACCCCCTTGGGTGAGCAGTTCTTC. Translating it yields CASTPLGEQFF.

This clonotype appeared many times. The chain couples TRBV28 to TRBJ2-1, with a weak D call TRBD2 (5 bases). V was trimmed by 5 bases and J by 6 bases, leaving 14 bases between them. The CDR3 consists of 14 residues. Per germline, CDR1 MDHEN and CDR2 SYDVKM. In DNA form, the CDR3 reads TGTGCCAGCAGTCCGACGACTAAATCCAATGAGCAGTTCTTC. Protein product: CASSPTTKSNEQFF.

In its sample, this clonotype was seen a few times. The chain employs TRBV5-1 and TRBJ2-7; 13 bases are shared with TRBD2. Germline V gene sequence: CDR1 SGHRS, CDR2 YFSETQ. The CDR3 has 19 amino acids. The J segment lost 2 bases and the V segment lost 2 bases, leaving 13 bases of the junction unmatched. In DNA form, the CDR3 reads TGCGCCAGCAGCTTCCAGGGGCTCATGACTAGCGGGAGGACCTACGAGCAGTACTTC. Translated: CASSFQGLMTSGRTYEQYF.

This clonotype was observed at least ten times. This chain connects TRBV29-1 to TRBJ2-1; no reliable D call. This CDR3 is built from 13 residues. Per the germline V gene, CDR1 is SQVTM and CDR2 is ANQGSEA. The V and J ends lost 5 bases and 7 bases respectively, with 15 bases between them. In DNA, the CDR3 is TGCAGCGTTACGGGCCCTGTACAGAATGAGCAGTTCTTC. Translation: CSVTGPVQNEQFF.

This chain uses TRBV20-1 with TRBJ1-4; TRBD1 aligns across 8 bases. Germline-derived CDR1 and CDR2 are DFQATT and SNEGSKA (reference sequence). This CDR3 has 16 amino acids. With 3 bases clipped from V and 5 bases from J, the junction kept 11 bases outside the gene matches. CDR3 DNA sequence: TGCAGTGCTAGCCCCCGATACAGGGGGTCAAATGAAAAACTGTTTTTT. Amino acids: CSASPRYRGSNEKLFF.

This chain links TRBV6-5 with TRBJ1-1, with 8 bases matching TRBD1. The length of the CDR3 is 14 residues. V gave up 2 bases and J gave up 4 bases; unmatched junction bases: 3. CDR1 MNHEY and CDR2 SVGAGI come from the germline V gene. The CDR3 coding sequence is TGTGCCAGCAGTTACCACGGACAGGGCACTGAAGCTTTCTTT. Translating it yields CASSYHGQGTEAFF.

In its sample, this clonotype was seen a few times. V is TRBV12-3 or TRBV12-4 and J is TRBJ1-1; no clear D. V was clipped by 3 bases and J by 2 bases, with 13 bases between them. The CDR3 covers 15 residues. This chain's CDR3 is CASSLRQDRNTEAFF. Written as DNA, the CDR3 is TGTGCCAGCAGTTTGAGGCAGGACCGAAACACTGAAGCTTTCTTT.

This clonotype appeared many times. The chain couples TRBV5-6 to TRBJ2-7; the D is unclear. The germline gives CDR1 SGHDT, CDR2 YYEEEE. Between the trimmed V and J ends, which lost 4 bases and 5 bases, there was a span of 19 bases. The CDR3 is 15 residues long. The CDR3 DNA sequence: TGTGCCAGCAGCAGGGTTGTCCTAGAATCCCACGAGCAGTACTTC. This sequence encodes CASSRVVLESHEQYF.

This clonotype showed up many times. The genes are TRBV20-1 and TRBJ1-2; D gene ambiguous. Germline V gene data show CDR1 as DFQATT and CDR2 as SNEGSKA (reference sequence). Deletions cut 3 bases from V and 6 bases from J, with 8 bases between. The CDR3 is made up of 11 amino acids. The CDR3 is CSASDTDGYTF. The CDR3 DNA is TGCAGTGCTAGTGACACCGATGGCTACACCTTC.

The table lists this clonotype with many counts. V and J are TRBV20-1 and TRBJ1-1, with D maybe TRBD1 (6 bases). Germline CDR1 and CDR2: DFQATT and SNEGSKA (reference sequence). V shed 5 bases and J shed 6 bases, with 13 bases lying between them. The CDR3 is made up of 12 amino acids. The CDR3 region has the DNA TGCAGTGCTGAGCTACAGGGAGCTGAAGCTTTCTTT. Protein: CSAELQGAEAFF.

The J gene is TRBJ2-3, the V gene TRBV5-1, with D uncertain. The length of the CDR3 is 13 residues. Germline values: CDR1 SGHRS, CDR2 YFSETQ. V was cut by 5 bases and J by 0 bases, with 7 bases left in between. The chain's CDR3 is CASRTSSTDTQYF. CDR3 bases: TGCGCCAGCAGAACCTCCAGCACAGATACGCAGTATTTT.

In this sample, this clonotype turned up many times. This chain joins TRBV7-9 and TRBJ2-7; D remains ambiguous. Per the germline V gene, CDR1 is SEHNR and CDR2 is FQNEAQ (reference sequence). Trimming removed 5 bases from V and 6 bases from J, with 11 bases in between. There are 12 residues in the CDR3. CDR3 in DNA: TGTGCCAGCAGCCAAGAGCTGAGCGAGCAGTACTTC. Translating gives CASSQELSEQYF.